This T cell receptor (beta chain) was recovered during a study of T cells after yellow fever vaccination. This clonotype has at least ten counts. What it recognizes is unknown. TCRdb re-called the 5' RACE reads through MiXCR, storing one row per CDR3 protein. The table lists hundreds of thousands of distinct CDR3 sequences, around 3.9% of them singletons. Study results and caveats: Overlap between CD4 and CD8 compartments was detected for a small share of clonotypes.

Germline assignment: CDR1 MNHEY and CDR2 SMNVEV (reference sequence). The V end was cut by 3 bases, the J end by 7 bases, with 13 bases between. The CDR3 extends over 14 amino acids. The TCR was taken from a man aged 18 to 29 who received the YFV17D yellow fever vaccine. V and J are TRBV27 and TRBJ2-1, with a tentative D call TRBD2 (6 bases). This sample comprised PBMCs, obtained on the day of the yellow fever booster vaccination. DNA for the CDR3: TGTGCCAGCAGTTTGCGAGGAGGGGCGAATGAGCAGTTCTTC. This encodes CASSLRGGANEQFF.